The clone carrying this T cell receptor beta chain turned up a few times. Via MiXCR, TCRdb re-called the multiplex PCR reads, giving one row per CDR3 protein. Among under 75,000 distinct CDR3 sequences listed, 57% were seen once. The data originate from a study of breast tumors, draining lymph nodes, adjacent tissues. Germline lookup yields CDR1 MNHNY and CDR2 SVGAGI (reference sequence). The junction had 3 bases not matched to a gene; V was cut back by 2 bases and J by 8 bases. This CDR3 region has 14 residues. The rearrangement uses TRBV6-6 and TRBJ1-6, with 7 bases lining up with TRBD1. The clonotype was recovered from a female donor with breast cancer. Some clones in this sample may be carry-over from other donors' samples. Sequenced material: breast tumor tissue. The CDR3 loop reads CASSYGTAYSPLHF. CDR3 bases: TGTGCCAGCAGTTACGGGACAGCTTATTCACCCCTCCACTTT.